The following is a T cell receptor (beta chain) sequence with its context. This table comes from immunoSEQ multiplex PCR, and its TCRdb copy is limited to in-frame clones, with some not included. The repertoire includes around 230,000 clones, more than 70% of them detected once, and roughly 2.3% sits in the top ten. The record originates from a study of blood T cell repertoires in COVID-19. At the level of the study: Acute-phase and convalescent COVID-19 samples originated in the United States, Italy and Spain. T cells, B-cell-depleted T cells, or PBMCs supplied cDNA or gDNA.

This study enrolled people aged roughly 18 to 90 from roughly 24 US geographic areas. Cohort assignment relied on participant-reported clinical history. The source of this sequence is a woman in her thirties or forties with acute COVID-19. Input material: PBMCs or T cells enriched from blood (not recorded which).

The chain's CDR3 is CASSLEIGTGTEQFF. The CDR3 DNA sequence: TGTGCCAGCAGCTTAGAGATTGGGACAGGGACTGAGCAGTTCTTC. The chain uses TRBV7-2 and TRBJ2-1, with 9 positions matching TRBD1. Trimming took 1 base from V and 9 from J; bases not matched to a gene: 7. The CDR3 is 15 amino acids. From germline, CDR1 is SGHTA and CDR2 FQGNSA.